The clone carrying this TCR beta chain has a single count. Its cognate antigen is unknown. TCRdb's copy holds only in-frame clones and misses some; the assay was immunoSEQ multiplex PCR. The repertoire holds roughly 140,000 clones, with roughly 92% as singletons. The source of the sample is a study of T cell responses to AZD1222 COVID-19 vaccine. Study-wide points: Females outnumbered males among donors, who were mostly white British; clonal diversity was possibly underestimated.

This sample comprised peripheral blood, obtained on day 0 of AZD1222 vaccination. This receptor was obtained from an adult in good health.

Here the CDR3 DNA reads TGTGCCAGCAGTCTCTATTCTAGCACAGATACGCAGTATTTT. This encodes CASSLYSSTDTQYF. The chain employs TRBV27 and TRBJ2-3; D remains ambiguous. CDR3 length: 14 residues. The germline CDR1 and CDR2 sequences are MNHEY and SMNVEV (reference sequence). V shed 5 bases and J shed 0 bases, with 9 bases lying between them.